This T cell receptor (beta chain) was sequenced in a study of human T cells and chemical hapten exposure. Study-wide background: Slight differences in pooled library volume were the main source of varying TCR yields across samples.

This clonotype has only a few counts. As yet, its antigen is unknown. Study-level results: TCRs above 1 in 1000 frequency did not change with DPC sensitization.

TCRdb redid the calling of the 5' RACE reads with MiXCR, one entry per CDR3 protein. The table has tens of thousands of distinct CDR3 sequences, 7% to 8% seen once. V lost 6 bases and J lost 3, with 21 bases in between. This CDR3 comprises 17 residues. Per germline, CDR1 MGHRA and CDR2 YSYEKL. Unfractionated whole blood yielded total RNA. The chain carries TRBV4-1 and TRBJ2-1; D perhaps matches TRBD1 (6 bases). This sequence originates from a male donor in good health. The CDR3 here is CASSLDSPQGIYNEQFF. The CDR3 region has the DNA TGCGCCAGCAGTCTCGACTCTCCCCAGGGGATCTACAATGAGCAGTTCTTC.